This TCR beta chain was sequenced during a study of identical twins. On this clonotype: As yet, its antigen is unknown.

V shed 8 bases and J 7 bases; nucleotides not matched to a gene: 11. This CDR3 region has 15 residues. Per germline, CDR1 LNHDA and CDR2 SQIVND (reference sequence). Whole-study results and caveats: An excess of low generation probability was shown by twin-shared out-of-frame alpha sequences. Within monozygotic twins, out-of-frame TCR alpha sharing was underestimated by the models. The presence of invariant MAIT and iNKT cells could partly confound analyses of zero-insertion sequences.

Addition of a universal primer site occurred through template switching, and cDNA carried unique molecular identifiers. MiXCR was run by TCRdb on the 5' RACE reads, yielding one entry per CDR3 protein. The table lists about 660,000 distinct CDR3 sequences, around 8.6% of them singletons, with around 0.98% in the top ten. The data were also submitted as part of a second study, on yellow fever vaccine responses in identical twins.

Sequencing was done on a sample of PBMCs. The TCR was taken from a woman aged 18 to 35 in good health. The chain is built from TRBV19 and TRBJ2-2, with 9 nucleotides matching TRBD2. The CDR3 DNA reads TGTGCCAGTCTTTTAGCGGGAGAAGTCGGCGGGGAGCTGTTTTTT. Amino acids: CASLLAGEVGGELFF.